Listed below are T cell receptor beta chains from one sample, sequenced in a study of long-term antiretroviral therapy in people with HIV. Some clones are missing from TCRdb's copy, which holds only in-frame ones; the method was immunoSEQ multiplex PCR. The sample yields about 30,000 clones, around 80% seen once. The sequenced sample was unsorted PBMCs, obtained 3 years after starting antiretroviral therapy. The receptors here all came from a man aged 35-49 years with HIV. CDR3s include the opening cysteine and the closing phenylalanine or tryptophan. The order of the fields is J gene, V gene, CDR3 protein.

TRBJ1-1 TRBV14 CASSRIDIMNTEAFF
TRBJ2-5 TRBV5-1 CASSLSGIQETQYF
TRBJ2-3 TRBV7-9 CASSANGAGDTQYF
TRBJ2-3 TRBV5-1 CASSLFSGTGTDTQYF
TRBJ1-2 TRBV14 CASSPLRQLAYGYTF
TRBJ2-5 TRBV27 CASSTLRASAETQYF
TRBJ2-3 TRBV11-2 CASMGDFTDTQYF
TRBJ2-7 TRBV6-5 CATSGPAVGEQYF
TRBJ2-3 TRBV6-1 CASGGDTQYF
TRBJ2-2 TRBV27 CASSKLPGLAPPDVTGELFF
TRBJ2-2 TRBV2 CASSESGVGGELFF
TRBJ2-2 TRBV15 CATSYGMGPNTGELFF
TRBJ2-3 TRBV4-1 CASSNYLAGGPDTQYF
TRBJ2-1 TRBV9 CASSVERASSYNEQFF
TRBJ1-2 TRBV10-3 CASRTLRYGYTF
TRBJ1-3 TRBV10-3 CAIRDRGRDTIYF
TRBJ2-1 TRBV7-2 CASRPTSGRGNEQFF
TRBJ2-3 TRBV9 CASSVISTDTQYF
TRBJ2-7 TRBV4-1 CASSPRTGISYEQYF
TRBJ2-5 TRBV5-6 CASSLIGGEETQYF
TRBJ2-7 TRBV9 CASSVGYSGRLSEQYF
TRBJ2-3 TRBV18 CASSPPPTGTQYF
TRBJ2-7 TRBV28 CASIGLAGPLTYEQYF
TRBJ2-3 TRBV15 CATSRVADTQYF
TRBJ2-5 TRBV12-1 CASSFGLAPETQYF
TRBJ1-4 TRBV13 CASRRGATEKLFF
TRBJ1-5 TRBV27 CASSFRGSQPQHF
TRBJ2-3 TRBV7-6 CASSPSGGGSSTDTQYF
TRBJ1-1 TRBV11-1 CASSPVLNTEAFF
TRBJ2-1 TRBV7-2 CASSSDRGSYNEQFF
TRBJ1-2 TRBV11-2 CASSPTGGIFGYTF
TRBJ2-7 TRBV7-2 CASSLAVGTGTYEQYF
TRBJ1-6 TRBV7-2 CASSRRDGQTSPLHF
TRBJ2-1 TRBV5-4 CASSGESSYNEQFF
TRBJ2-1 TRBV11-3 CASSPPTGTNEQFF
TRBJ2-1 TRBV28 CASSIRTSGIHEQFF
TRBJ2-7 TRBV9 CASSVEPGGFNEQYF
TRBJ2-6 TRBV14 CASSPPAGANVLTF
TRBJ1-5 TRBV6-1 CASSEWYWWQPQHF
TRBJ2-3 TRBV6-5 CASSWTVRDTDTQYF
TRBJ1-1 TRBV6-1 CASSEAIIMNTEAFF
TRBJ2-4 TRBV7-2 CASSLGGGQGLNIQYF
TRBJ2-3 TRBV7-8 CASSAGTSGSRDTQYF
TRBJ2-4 TRBV2 CASSEDAGLDKNIQYF
TRBJ1-2 TRBV19 CASSILPGTGFSYTF
TRBJ2-7 TRBV11-3 CASSLGLGYEQYF
TRBJ2-1 TRBV10-3 CAISGGQGMGSEQFF
TRBJ1-2 TRBV6-1 CASNQGYGYTF
TRBJ1-6 TRBV19 CASSIDLGSYYNSPLHF